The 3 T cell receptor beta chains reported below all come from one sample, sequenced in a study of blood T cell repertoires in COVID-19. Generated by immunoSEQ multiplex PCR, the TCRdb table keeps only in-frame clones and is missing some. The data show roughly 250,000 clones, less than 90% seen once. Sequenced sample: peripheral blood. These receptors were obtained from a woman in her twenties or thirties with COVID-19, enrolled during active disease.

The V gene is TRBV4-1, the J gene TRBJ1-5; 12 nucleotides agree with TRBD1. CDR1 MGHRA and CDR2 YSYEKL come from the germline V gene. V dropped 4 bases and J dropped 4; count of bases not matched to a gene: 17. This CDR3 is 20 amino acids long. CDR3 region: CASSPRKLGDRGHSNQPQHF. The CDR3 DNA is TGCGCCAGCAGCCCAAGAAAACTCGGGGACAGGGGGCATTCGAATCAGCCCCAGCATTTT.

The CDR3 is CASSLKVRAEGGYTF. The CDR3 DNA reads as TGTGCCAGCAGCTTAAAGGTACGGGCCGAGGGTGGCTACACCTTC. V usage is TRBV7-9 and J usage is TRBJ1-2; D uncertain. CDR3 size: 15 residues. The germline V gene has CDR1 SEHNR and CDR2 FQNEAQ (reference sequence). Trimming left V 2 bases short and J 7 bases short, with 17 bases between.

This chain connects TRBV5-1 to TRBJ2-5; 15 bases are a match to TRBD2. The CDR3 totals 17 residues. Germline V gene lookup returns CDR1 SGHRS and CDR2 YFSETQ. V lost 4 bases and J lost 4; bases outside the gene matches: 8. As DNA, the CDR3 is TGCGCCAGCAGCCGTTGGACTAGCGGGGGGGCCGGAGAGACCCAGTACTTC. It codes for CASSRWTSGGAGETQYF.